This section outlines one TCR beta chain sequence together with its context. Measured with immunoSEQ multiplex PCR; TCRdb has only the in-frame clones, and not every one. The table shows more than 85,000 clones, with 65% to 90% occurring only once. The record originates from a study of blood T cell repertoires in COVID-19. This CDR3 spans 13 amino acids. The germline V and J ends were trimmed by 4 bases and 8 bases, with 11 bases remaining between them. The germline gives CDR1 LGHDT, CDR2 YNNKEL (reference sequence). The chain combines TRBV3-1 (or the pseudogene TRBV3-2) with TRBJ2-2; TRBD2 might be the D (5 bases). This sequence originates from a woman aged 45-59 years who had recovered from COVID-19. The specimen sequenced was PBMCs or T cells enriched from blood (not recorded which). DNA for the CDR3: TGTGCCAGCAGCCGGACGAGGGTGGGGGAGCTGTTTTTT. Protein: CASSRTRVGELFF.